The clone carrying this TCR beta chain was seen only a few times. Its target is not known. The sample originates from a study of early T cells in non-severe SARS-CoV-2 infection. About the study: Bulk RNA isolated from unsorted whole blood underwent sequencing; chains were not paired. General study findings and limits: VDJdb matches were skewed toward anti-spike CD8 T cell responses.

Tagging with unique molecular identifiers was applied to individual cDNA molecules. TCRdb itself ran the 5' RACE reads through MiXCR, one entry per CDR3 protein. This table has 50,000 or so distinct CDR3 sequences, more than 13% appearing once. This CDR3 is 13 amino acids long. Deletions cut 1 base from V and 8 bases from J, with 6 bases between. Germline V gives CDR1 SGHTA, CDR2 FQGTGA. This chain links TRBV7-3 with TRBJ1-6, with D unresolved. The TCR comes from an adult who was a healthcare worker with PCR-confirmed SARS-CoV-2 infection or an uninfected control (not recorded which). Sequenced here: whole blood, sampled at baseline. CDR3 nucleotides: TGTGCCAGCAGCTTAAACTGGGATTCACCCCTCCACTTT. Amino acids: CASSLNWDSPLHF.